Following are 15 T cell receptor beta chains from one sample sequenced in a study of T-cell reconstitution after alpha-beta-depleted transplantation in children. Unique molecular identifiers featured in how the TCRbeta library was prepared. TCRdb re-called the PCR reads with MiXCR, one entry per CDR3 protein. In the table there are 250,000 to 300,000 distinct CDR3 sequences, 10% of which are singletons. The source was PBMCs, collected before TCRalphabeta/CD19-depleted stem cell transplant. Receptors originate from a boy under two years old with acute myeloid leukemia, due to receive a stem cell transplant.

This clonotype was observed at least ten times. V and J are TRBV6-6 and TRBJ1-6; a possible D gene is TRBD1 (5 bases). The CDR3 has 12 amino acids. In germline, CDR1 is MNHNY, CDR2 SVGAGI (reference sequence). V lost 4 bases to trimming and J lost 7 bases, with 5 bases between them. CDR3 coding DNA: TGTGCCAGCAGTTGGGACAATTCACCCCTCCACTTT. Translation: CASSWDNSPLHF.

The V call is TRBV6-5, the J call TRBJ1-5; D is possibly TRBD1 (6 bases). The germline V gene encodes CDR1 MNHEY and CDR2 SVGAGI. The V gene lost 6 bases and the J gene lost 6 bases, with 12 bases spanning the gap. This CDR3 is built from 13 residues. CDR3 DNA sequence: TGTGCCAGCAGCCGGACAGCAGGTCAGCCCCAGCATTTT. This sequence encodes CASSRTAGQPQHF.

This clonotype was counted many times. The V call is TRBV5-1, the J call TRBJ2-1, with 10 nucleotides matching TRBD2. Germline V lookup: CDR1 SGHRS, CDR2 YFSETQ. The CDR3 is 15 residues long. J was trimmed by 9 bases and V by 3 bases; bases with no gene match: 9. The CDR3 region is CASSSFLAGASEQFF. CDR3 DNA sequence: TGCGCCAGCAGCTCCTTTCTAGCGGGAGCAAGTGAGCAGTTCTTC. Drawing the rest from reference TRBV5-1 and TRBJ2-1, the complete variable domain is KAGVTQTPRYLIKTRGQQVTLSCSPISGHRSVSWYQQTPGQGLQFLFEYFSETQRNKGNFPGRFSGRQFSNSRSEMNVSTLELGDSALYLCASSSFLAGASEQFFGPGTRLTVL.

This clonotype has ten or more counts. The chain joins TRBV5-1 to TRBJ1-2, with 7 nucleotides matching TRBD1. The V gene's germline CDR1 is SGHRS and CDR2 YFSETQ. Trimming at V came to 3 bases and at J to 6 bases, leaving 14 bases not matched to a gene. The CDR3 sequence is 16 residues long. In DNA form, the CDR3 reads TGCGCCAGCAGCTGGGGGCGTACAGGGGCGGGGAATGGCTACACCTTC. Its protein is CASSWGRTGAGNGYTF. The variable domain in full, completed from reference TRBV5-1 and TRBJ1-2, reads KAGVTQTPRYLIKTRGQQVTLSCSPISGHRSVSWYQQTPGQGLQFLFEYFSETQRNKGNFPGRFSGRQFSNSRSEMNVSTLELGDSALYLCASSWGRTGAGNGYTFGSGTRLTVV.

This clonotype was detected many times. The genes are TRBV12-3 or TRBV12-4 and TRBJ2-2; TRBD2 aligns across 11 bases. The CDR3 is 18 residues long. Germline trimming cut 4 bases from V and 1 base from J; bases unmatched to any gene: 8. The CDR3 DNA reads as TGTGCCAGCAGTTATCCCTTACTAGCGGGGGAGAACACCGGGGAGCTGTTTTTT. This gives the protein CASSYPLLAGENTGELFF.

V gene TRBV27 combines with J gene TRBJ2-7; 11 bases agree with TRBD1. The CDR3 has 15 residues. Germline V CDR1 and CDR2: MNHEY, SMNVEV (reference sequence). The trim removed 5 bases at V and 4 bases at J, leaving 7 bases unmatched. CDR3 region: CASSPGTGGFYEQYF. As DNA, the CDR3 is TGTGCCAGCAGTCCCGGGACAGGGGGTTTTTACGAGCAGTACTTC.

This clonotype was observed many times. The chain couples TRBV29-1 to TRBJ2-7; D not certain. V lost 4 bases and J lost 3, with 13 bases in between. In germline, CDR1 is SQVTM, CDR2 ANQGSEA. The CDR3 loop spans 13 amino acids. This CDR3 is CSVVGPYHYEQYF. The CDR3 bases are TGCAGCGTTGTGGGTCCTTACCACTACGAGCAGTACTTC.

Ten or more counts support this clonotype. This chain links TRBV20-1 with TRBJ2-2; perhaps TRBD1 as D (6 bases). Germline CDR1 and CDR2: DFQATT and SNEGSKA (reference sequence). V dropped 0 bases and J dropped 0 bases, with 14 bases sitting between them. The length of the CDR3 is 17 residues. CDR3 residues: CSARDPQGHPNTGELFF. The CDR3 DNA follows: TGCAGTGCTAGAGACCCTCAGGGGCACCCGAACACCGGGGAGCTGTTTTTT.

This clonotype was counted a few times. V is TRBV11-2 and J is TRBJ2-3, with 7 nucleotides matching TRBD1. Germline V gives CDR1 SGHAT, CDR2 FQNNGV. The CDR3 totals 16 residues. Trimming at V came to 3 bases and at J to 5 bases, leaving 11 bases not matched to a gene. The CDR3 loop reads CASSLGIKGAKDTQYF. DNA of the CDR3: TGTGCCAGCAGCTTGGGGATTAAGGGGGCAAAAGATACGCAGTATTTT.

CDR3 sequence reads: CASSERLAGGEQFF. Here the CDR3 DNA reads TGTGCCAGCAGTGAAAGGCTAGCGGGCGGTGAGCAGTTCTTC. The rearrangement joins TRBV6-1 to TRBJ2-1; TRBD2 aligns across 8 bases. V dropped 2 bases and J dropped 9; count of bases not matched to a gene: 6. The CDR3 contains 14 residues. Germline CDR1 MNHNS, CDR2 SASEGT.

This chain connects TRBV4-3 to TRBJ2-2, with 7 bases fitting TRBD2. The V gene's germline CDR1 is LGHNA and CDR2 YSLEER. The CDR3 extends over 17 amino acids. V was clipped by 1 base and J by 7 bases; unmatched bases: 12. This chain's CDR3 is CASSQVGGIKLLGELFF. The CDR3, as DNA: TGCGCCAGCAGCCAAGTGGGGGGGATTAAACTCCTCGGGGAGCTGTTTTTT.

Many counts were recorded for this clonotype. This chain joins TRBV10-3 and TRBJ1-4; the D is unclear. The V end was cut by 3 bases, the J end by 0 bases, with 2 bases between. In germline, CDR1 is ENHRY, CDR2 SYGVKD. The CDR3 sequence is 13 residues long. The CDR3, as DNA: TGTGCCATCAGTGACACAACTAATGAAAAACTGTTTTTT. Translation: CAISDTTNEKLFF.

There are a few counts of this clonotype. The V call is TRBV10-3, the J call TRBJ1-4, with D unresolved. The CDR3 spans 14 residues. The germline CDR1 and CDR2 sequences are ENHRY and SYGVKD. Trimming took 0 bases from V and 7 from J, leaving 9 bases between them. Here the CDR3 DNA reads TGTGCCATCAGTGAGTCCCCGGGGAGTGAAAAACTGTTTTTT. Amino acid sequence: CAISESPGSEKLFF.

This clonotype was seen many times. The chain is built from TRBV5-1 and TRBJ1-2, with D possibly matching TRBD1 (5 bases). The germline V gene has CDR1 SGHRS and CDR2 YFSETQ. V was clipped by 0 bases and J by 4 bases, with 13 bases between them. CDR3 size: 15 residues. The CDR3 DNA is TGCGCCAGCAGCTTGGTTCCGGGACGGTCCTATGGCTACACCTTC. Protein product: CASSLVPGRSYGYTF. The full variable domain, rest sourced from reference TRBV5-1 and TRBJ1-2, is KAGVTQTPRYLIKTRGQQVTLSCSPISGHRSVSWYQQTPGQGLQFLFEYFSETQRNKGNFPGRFSGRQFSNSRSEMNVSTLELGDSALYLCASSLVPGRSYGYTFGSGTRLTVV.

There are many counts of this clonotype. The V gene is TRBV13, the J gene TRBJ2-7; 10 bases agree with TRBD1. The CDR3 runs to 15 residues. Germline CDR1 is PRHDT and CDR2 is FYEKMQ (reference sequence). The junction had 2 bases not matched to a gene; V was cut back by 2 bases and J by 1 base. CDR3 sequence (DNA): TGTGCCAGCAGCTTAATGGGACAGGGGTCCTACGAGCAGTACTTC. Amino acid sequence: CASSLMGQGSYEQYF.